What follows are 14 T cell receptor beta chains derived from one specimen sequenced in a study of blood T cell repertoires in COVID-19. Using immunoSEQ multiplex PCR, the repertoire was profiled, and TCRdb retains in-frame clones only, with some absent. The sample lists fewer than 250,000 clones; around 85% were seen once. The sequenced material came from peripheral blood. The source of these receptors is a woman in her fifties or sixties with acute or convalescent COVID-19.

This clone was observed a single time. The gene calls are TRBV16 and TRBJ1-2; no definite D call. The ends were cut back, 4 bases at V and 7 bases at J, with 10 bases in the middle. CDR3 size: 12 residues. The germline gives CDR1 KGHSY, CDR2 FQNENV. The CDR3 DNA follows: TGTGCCAGCAGCCGCCCGATCGGTGGCTACACCTTC. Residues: CASSRPIGGYTF.

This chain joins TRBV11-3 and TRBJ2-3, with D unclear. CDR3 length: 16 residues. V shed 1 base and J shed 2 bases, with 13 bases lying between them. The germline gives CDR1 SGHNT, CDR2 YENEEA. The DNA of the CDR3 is TGTGCCAGCAGCTTAGGAACCAGGCCGTTCACAGATACGCAGTATTTT. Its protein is CASSLGTRPFTDTQYF.

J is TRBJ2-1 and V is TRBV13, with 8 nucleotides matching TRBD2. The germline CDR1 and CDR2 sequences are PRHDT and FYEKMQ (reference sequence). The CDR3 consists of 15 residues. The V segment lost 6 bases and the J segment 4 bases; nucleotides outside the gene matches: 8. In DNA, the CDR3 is TGTGCCAGCAGTTTGAGCGGGAGAGGGTACAATGAGCAGTTCTTC. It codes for CASSLSGRGYNEQFF.

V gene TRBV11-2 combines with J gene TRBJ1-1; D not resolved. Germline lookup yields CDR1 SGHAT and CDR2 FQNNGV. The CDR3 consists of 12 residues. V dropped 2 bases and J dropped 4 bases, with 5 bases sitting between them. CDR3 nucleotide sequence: TGTGCCAGCAGCTTACCCGGCACTGAAGCTTTCTTT. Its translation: CASSLPGTEAFF. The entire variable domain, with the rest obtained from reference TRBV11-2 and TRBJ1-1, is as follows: EAGVAQSPRYKIIEKRQSVAFWCNPISGHATLYWYQQILGQGPKLLIQFQNNGVVDDSQLPKDRFSAERLKGVDSTLKIQPAKLEDSAVYLCASSLPGTEAFFGQGTRLTVV.

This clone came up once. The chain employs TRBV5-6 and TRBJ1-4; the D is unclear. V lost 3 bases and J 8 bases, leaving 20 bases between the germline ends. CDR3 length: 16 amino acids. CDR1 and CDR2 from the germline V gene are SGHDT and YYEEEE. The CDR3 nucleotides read TGTGCCAGCAGCTCTGGAGGGAGCGCGATTAGAGAAAAACTGTTTTTT. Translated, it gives CASSSGGSAIREKLFF.

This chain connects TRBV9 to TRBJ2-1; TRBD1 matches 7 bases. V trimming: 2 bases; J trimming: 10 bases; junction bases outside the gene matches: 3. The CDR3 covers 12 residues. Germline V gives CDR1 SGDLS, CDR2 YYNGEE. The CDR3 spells CASSVTGVEQFF. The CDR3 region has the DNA TGTGCCAGCAGCGTCACAGGGGTCGAGCAGTTCTTC. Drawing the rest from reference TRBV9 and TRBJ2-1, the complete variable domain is DSGVTQTPKHLITATGQRVTLRCSPRSGDLSVYWYQQSLDQGLQFLIQYYNGEERAKGNILERFSAQQFPDLHSELNLSSLELGDSALYFCASSVTGVEQFFGPGTRLTVL.

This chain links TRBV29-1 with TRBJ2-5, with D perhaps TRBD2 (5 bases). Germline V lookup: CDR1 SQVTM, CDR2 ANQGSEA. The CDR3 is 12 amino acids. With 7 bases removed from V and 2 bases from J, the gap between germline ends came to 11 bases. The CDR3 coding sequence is TGCAGCGGCCAACTAGTTCAAGAGACCCAGTACTTC. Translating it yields CSGQLVQETQYF. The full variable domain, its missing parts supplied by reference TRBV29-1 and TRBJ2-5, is SAVISQKPSRDICQRGTSLTIQCQVDSQVTMMFWYRQQPGQSLTLIATANQGSEATYESGFVIDKFPISRPNLTFSTLTVSNMSPEDSSIYLCSGQLVQETQYFGPGTRLLVL.

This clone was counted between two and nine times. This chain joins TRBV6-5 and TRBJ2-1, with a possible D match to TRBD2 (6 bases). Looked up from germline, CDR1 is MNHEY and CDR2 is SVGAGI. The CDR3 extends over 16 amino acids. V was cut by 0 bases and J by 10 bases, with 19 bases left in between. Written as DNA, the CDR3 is TGTGCCAGCAGTTACTCGACAGCGGAGGGCCAGAAGGAGCAGTTCTTC. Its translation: CASSYSTAEGQKEQFF.

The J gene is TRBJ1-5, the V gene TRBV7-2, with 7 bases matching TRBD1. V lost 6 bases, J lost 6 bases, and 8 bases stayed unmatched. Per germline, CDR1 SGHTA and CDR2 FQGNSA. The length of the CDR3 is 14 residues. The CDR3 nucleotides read TGTGCCAGCAGTCTAACAGGGGTGGGTCAGCCCCAGCATTTT. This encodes CASSLTGVGQPQHF.

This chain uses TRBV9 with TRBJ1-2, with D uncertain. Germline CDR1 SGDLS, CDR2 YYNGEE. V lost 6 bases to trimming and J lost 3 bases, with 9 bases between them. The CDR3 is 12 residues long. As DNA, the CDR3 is TGTGCCAGCATGAGGGATGACTATGGCTACACCTTC. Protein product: CASMRDDYGYTF.

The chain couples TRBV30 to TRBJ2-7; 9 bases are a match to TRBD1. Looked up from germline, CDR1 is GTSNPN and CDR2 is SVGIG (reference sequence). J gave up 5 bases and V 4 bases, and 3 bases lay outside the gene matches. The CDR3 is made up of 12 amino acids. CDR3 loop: CAWTGTGNEQYF. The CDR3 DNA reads TGTGCCTGGACGGGGACAGGGAACGAGCAGTACTTC. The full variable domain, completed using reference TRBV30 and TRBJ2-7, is SQTIHQWPATLVQPVGSPLSLECTVEGTSNPNLYWYRQAAGRGLQLLFYSVGIGQISSEVPQNLSASRPQDRQFILSSKKLLLSDSGFYLCAWTGTGNEQYFGPGTRLTVT.

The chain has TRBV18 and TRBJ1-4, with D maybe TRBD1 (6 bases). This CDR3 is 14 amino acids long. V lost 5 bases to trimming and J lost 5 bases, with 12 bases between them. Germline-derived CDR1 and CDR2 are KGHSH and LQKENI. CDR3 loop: CASSTRTENEKLFF. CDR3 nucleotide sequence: TGTGCCAGCTCAACCCGGACAGAGAATGAAAAACTGTTTTTT.

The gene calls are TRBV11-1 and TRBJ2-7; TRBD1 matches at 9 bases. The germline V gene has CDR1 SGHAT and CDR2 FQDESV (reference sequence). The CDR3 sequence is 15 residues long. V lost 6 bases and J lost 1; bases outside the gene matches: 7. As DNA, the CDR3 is TGTGCCAGCAGATCGACCGGGACAGGGTCCTACGAGCAGTACTTC. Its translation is CASRSTGTGSYEQYF.

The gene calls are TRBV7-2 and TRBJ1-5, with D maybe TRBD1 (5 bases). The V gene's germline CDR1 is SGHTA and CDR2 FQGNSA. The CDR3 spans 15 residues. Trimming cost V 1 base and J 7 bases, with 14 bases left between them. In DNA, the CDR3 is TGTGCCAGCAGCTTAGAAAGGAGGGGCGGGCAGCCCCAGCATTTT. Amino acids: CASSLERRGGQPQHF.